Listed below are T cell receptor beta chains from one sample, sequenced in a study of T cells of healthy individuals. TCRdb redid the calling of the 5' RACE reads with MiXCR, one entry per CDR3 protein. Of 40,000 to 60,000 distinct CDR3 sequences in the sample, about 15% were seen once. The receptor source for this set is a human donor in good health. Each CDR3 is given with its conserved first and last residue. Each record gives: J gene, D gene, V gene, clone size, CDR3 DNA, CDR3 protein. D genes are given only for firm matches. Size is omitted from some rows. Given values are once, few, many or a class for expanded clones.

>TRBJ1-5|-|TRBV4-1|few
TGCGCCAGCAGCCAAGTATTTACGGGGGGCCATTTCAATCAGCCCCAGCATTTT
CASSQVFTGGHFNQPQHF
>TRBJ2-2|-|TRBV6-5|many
TGTGCCAGCAGTTACGTGGCCGATAGTGTCGCCGGGGAGCTGTTTTTT
CASSYVADSVAGELFF
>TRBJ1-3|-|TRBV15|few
TGTGCCACCAGCAGAGATCTTTTCAGCTCTGGAAACACCATATATTTT
CATSRDLFSSGNTIYF
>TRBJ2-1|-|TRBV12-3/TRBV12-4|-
TGTGCCAGCAGTTCCCCTGCCGGTGAGCAGTTCTTC
CASSSPAGEQFF
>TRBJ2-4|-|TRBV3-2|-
TGTGCCAGCAGCCAACCTTACTCGTACTTC
CASSQPYSYF
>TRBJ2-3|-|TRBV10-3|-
TGTGCCATCAGCCCCGGAGGCGCTAGCACAGATACGCAGTATTTT
CAISPGGASTDTQYF
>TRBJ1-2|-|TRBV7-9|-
TGTGCCAGCAGCTTAAACCTGGGATATGGCTACACCTTC
CASSLNLGYGYTF
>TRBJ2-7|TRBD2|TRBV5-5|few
TGTGCCAGCAGCTTTGGCCCCCGGGAGGAGTCCGAGCAGTACTTC
CASSFGPREESEQYF
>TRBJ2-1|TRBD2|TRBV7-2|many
TGTGCCAGCAGCTCTCAACCCCTAGCGGGGCGGGGCAATGAGCAGTTCTTC
CASSSQPLAGRGNEQFF
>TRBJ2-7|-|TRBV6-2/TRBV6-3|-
TGTGCCAGCAGTTATGGGGGACTCCCAACCTACGAGCAGTACTTC
CASSYGGLPTYEQYF